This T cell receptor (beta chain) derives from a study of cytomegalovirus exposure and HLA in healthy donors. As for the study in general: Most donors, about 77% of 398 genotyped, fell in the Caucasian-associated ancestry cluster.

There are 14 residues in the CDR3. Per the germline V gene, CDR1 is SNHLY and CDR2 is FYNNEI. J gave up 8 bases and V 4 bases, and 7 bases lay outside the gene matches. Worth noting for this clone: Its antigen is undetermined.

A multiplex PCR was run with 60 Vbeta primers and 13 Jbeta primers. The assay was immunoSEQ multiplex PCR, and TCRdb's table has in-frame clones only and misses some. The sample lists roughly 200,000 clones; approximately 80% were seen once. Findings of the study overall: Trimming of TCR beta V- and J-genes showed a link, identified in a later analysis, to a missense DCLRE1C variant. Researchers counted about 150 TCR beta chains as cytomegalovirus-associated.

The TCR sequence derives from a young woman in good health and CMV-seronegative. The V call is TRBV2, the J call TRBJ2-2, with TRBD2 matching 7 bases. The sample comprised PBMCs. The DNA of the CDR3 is TGTGCCAGCAGTGGACTAGCTGGAGCGGGGGAGCTGTTTTTT. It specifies CASSGLAGAGELFF.